This is a list of T cell receptor beta chains from one sample in a study of blood T cells in healthy people across ages. MiXCR, applied by TCRdb to the 5' RACE reads, yields one record per CDR3 protein. Among around 990,000 distinct CDR3 sequences listed, more than 30% were seen once. Sequenced input: blood. These receptors all stem from a man aged 18-30 years in good health. Both conserved end residues are part of each CDR3. Fields, in order: CDR3 protein, J gene, V gene.

CASSLGTGASTYGYTF | TRBJ1-2 | TRBV27
CASSFLGPQHF | TRBJ1-5 | TRBV12-3/TRBV12-4
CASSGTDADTQYF | TRBJ2-3 | TRBV4-1
CASSQDWGRAKNQPQHF | TRBJ1-5 | TRBV4-1
CASSEGTAYNEQFF | TRBJ2-1 | TRBV2
CSVSVQGAEGYTF | TRBJ1-2 | TRBV29-1
CASSDDMRGTEAFF | TRBJ1-1 | TRBV9
CSVVPRAGDQETQYF | TRBJ2-5 | TRBV20-1
CSVEDGPDRENYGYTF | TRBJ1-2 | TRBV29-1
CATSRDLGEVVNTEAFF | TRBJ1-1 | TRBV15
CATRKSSGSFEQYF | NA | TRBV15
CASSWGASTDTQYF | TRBJ2-3 | TRBV28
CASTLQLDTQYF | TRBJ2-3 | TRBV7-9
CASSPSGGHYNEQFF | TRBJ2-1 | TRBV7-2
CASSQGWDLGTGELFF | TRBJ2-2 | TRBV4-3
CSVPGTGRPGELFF | TRBJ2-2 | TRBV29-1
CASSVGGSNYEQYF | NA | TRBV7-6
CASSLGGYAATEAFF | TRBJ1-1 | TRBV5-6
CASSPSGGGLTNTEAFF | TRBJ1-1 | TRBV6-1
CASSQDGGGLNQPQHF | TRBJ1-5 | TRBV4-2
CASGYQDTRYF | TRBJ2-3 | TRBV5-1
CASSYGTETYEQYF | TRBJ2-7 | TRBV6-2/TRBV6-3
CASSVAQETQYF | TRBJ2-5 | TRBV7-2
CAGSLGYNEQYF | TRBJ2-5 | TRBV11-2
CASSTGDSTYEQYF | TRBJ2-7 | TRBV5-1
CASSHRQEKKYF | TRBJ2-5 | TRBV12-3/TRBV12-4
CASSVGTDKGTQYF | TRBJ2-5 | TRBV5-1
CASSAEPRWQYF | TRBJ2-7 | TRBV5-5
CASSRPRDGGRNTEAFF | TRBJ1-1 | TRBV4-1
CASSPELTGQGGNTEAFF | TRBJ1-1 | TRBV4-2
CASSTGPGELFF | TRBJ2-2 | TRBV6-5
CASSLAPTANYGYTF | TRBJ1-2 | TRBV7-9
CASSPQGKNQPQHF | TRBJ1-5 | TRBV6-5
CASSHAELGQGDQPQHF | TRBJ1-5 | TRBV27
CSPGQGNDEQFF | TRBJ2-1 | TRBV20-1
CASSLAGNNERFF | TRBJ2-1 | TRBV5-1
CASSEGTSGPYEQYF | TRBJ2-7 | TRBV6-1
CASRPLRSIREKLFF | TRBJ1-4 | TRBV6-2/TRBV6-3
CASIQDSRRYLGGYTF | TRBJ1-2 | TRBV6-6
CSARDEILSSYEQYF | TRBJ2-7 | TRBV20-1
CASSTRPRDIHSGANVLTF | TRBJ2-6 | TRBV7-2
CASSLPNQRETQYF | TRBJ2-5 | TRBV7-2
CSADAAGNQETQYF | TRBJ2-5 | TRBV20-1
CASSLPGQDFNYGYTF | TRBJ1-2 | TRBV11-2
CASKRDEAFF | TRBJ1-1 | TRBV12-3/TRBV12-4
CASSEDTGVNQPQHF | TRBJ1-5 | TRBV4-3
CASSQDFGQGTADTQYF | TRBJ2-3 | TRBV4-3
CASRLDPGPTGSYTF | TRBJ1-2 | TRBV12-3/TRBV12-4
CAWTMGQGGNQPQHF | TRBJ1-5 | TRBV30
CSATDYSSEGSQETQYF | TRBJ2-5 | TRBV20-1
CSARGLTGAANTGELFF | TRBJ2-2 | TRBV20-1
CASSQDGRPYGNQPQHF | TRBJ1-5 | TRBV4-2
CARKTRSPDTQYF | TRBJ2-3 | TRBV3-1
CASSPIYDRVGTEAFF | TRBJ1-1 | TRBV7-9
CASTPYNEQYF | TRBJ2-5 | TRBV7-9